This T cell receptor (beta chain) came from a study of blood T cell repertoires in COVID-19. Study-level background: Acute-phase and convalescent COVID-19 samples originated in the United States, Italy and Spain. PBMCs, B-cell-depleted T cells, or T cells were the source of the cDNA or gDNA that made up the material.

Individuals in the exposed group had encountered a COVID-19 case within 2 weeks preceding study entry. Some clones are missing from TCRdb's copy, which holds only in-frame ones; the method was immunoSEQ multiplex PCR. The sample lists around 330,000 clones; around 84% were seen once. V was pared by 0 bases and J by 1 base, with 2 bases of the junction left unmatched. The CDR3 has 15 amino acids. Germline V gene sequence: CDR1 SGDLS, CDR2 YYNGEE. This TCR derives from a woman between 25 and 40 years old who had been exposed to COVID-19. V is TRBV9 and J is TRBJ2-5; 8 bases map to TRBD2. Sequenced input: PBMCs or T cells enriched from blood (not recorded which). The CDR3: CASSVETSGQETQYF. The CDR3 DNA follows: TGTGCCAGCAGCGTAGAAACTAGCGGCCAAGAGACCCAGTACTTC.